The 26 T cell receptor beta chains given below trace back to one sample, sequenced in a study of blood T cell repertoires in COVID-19. Produced via immunoSEQ multiplex PCR; TCRdb's table is partial and in-frame only. The sample carries 130,000 or so clones, 55% to 75% recorded once. Sequenced sample: peripheral blood. These receptors were taken from a woman in her 70s with acute or convalescent COVID-19.

The genes are TRBV3-1 (or the pseudogene TRBV3-2) and TRBJ1-5, with D hard to call. The V end was cut by 3 bases, the J end by 2 bases, with 14 bases between. The CDR3 is 16 residues long. Germline loops: CDR1 LGHDT, CDR2 YNNKEL (reference sequence). The CDR3 loop reads CASSQGGGMGNQPQHF. The CDR3 DNA is TGTGCCAGCAGCCAGGGAGGAGGGATGGGCAATCAGCCCCAGCATTTT.

V usage is TRBV19 and J usage is TRBJ1-2, with D unclear. The CDR3 spans 12 residues. Germline values: CDR1 LNHDA, CDR2 SQIVND (reference sequence). Deletions cut 6 bases from V and 1 base from J, with 6 bases between. The CDR3 loop reads CASSLLNYGYTF. CDR3 in DNA: TGTGCCAGTAGCCTACTTAACTATGGCTACACCTTC.

This chain uses TRBV6-2 or TRBV6-3 with TRBJ1-5; TRBD1 aligns across 8 bases. The V and J ends lost 5 bases and 3 bases, in that order; junction bases with no gene match: 6. CDR3 length: 15 residues. Germline V lookup: CDR1 MNHEY, CDR2 SVGEGT. The CDR3, as DNA: TGTGCCAGCAGTAACGACAGGGGTAACAATCAGCCCCAGCATTTT. Protein sequence: CASSNDRGNNQPQHF.

The chain has TRBV29-1 and TRBJ2-7, with TRBD2 identical over 7 bases. CDR1 is SQVTM and CDR2 is ANQGSEA in the germline V gene. V trimming: 4 bases; J trimming: 0 bases; junction bases outside the gene matches: 6. The CDR3 runs to 14 residues. The CDR3 DNA is TGCAGCGTTGTTTCTAGCGGCTTCTCCTACGAGCAGTACTTC. Translated, it gives CSVVSSGFSYEQYF.

The chain recombines TRBV7-9 with TRBJ1-4; no clear D. Germline lookup yields CDR1 SEHNR and CDR2 FQNEAQ (reference sequence). The CDR3 spans 12 residues. The ends were cut back, 8 bases at V and 2 bases at J, with 6 bases in the middle. CDR3 nucleotide sequence: TGTGCCAGCGAGCGGACTAATGAAAAACTGTTTTTT. It yields the protein CASERTNEKLFF.

This clone was observed many times. The sample has other DNA sequences that encode this CDR3 too. The V call is TRBV7-3, the J call TRBJ2-5; the D gene is possibly TRBD1 (6 bases). The CDR3 contains 13 residues. Between the trimmed V and J ends, which lost 3 bases and 4 bases, there was a span of 9 bases. Germline V CDR1 and CDR2: SGHTA, FQGTGA. CDR3 loop: CASSFRGGETQYF. CDR3 nucleotide sequence: TGTGCCAGCAGCTTCAGAGGGGGAGAGACCCAGTACTTC.

The chain joins TRBV30 to TRBJ2-7, with TRBD1 as a possible D gene (5 bases). The germline V gene has CDR1 GTSNPN and CDR2 SVGIG (reference sequence). CDR3 length equals 18 residues. V lost 4 bases and J 2 bases, leaving 27 bases between the germline ends. CDR3 residues: CAWTRRQSANPKPYEQYF. CDR3 DNA: TGTGCCTGGACCCGTCGACAGTCCGCGAATCCTAAACCCTACGAGCAGTACTTC. The full variable domain, in which reference TRBV30 and TRBJ2-7 provide the parts outside the CDR3, is SQTIHQWPATLVQPVGSPLSLECTVEGTSNPNLYWYRQAAGRGLQLLFYSVGIGQISSEVPQNLSASRPQDRQFILSSKKLLLSDSGFYLCAWTRRQSANPKPYEQYFGPGTRLTVT.

The rearrangement links TRBV28 to TRBJ2-5, with D maybe TRBD2 (5 bases). Trimming removed 3 bases from V and 2 bases from J, with 13 bases in between. The CDR3 spans 15 residues. In germline, CDR1 is MDHEN, CDR2 SYDVKM. This chain's CDR3 is CASSLFGDWQETQYF. In DNA form, the CDR3 reads TGTGCCAGCAGTTTGTTCGGGGATTGGCAAGAGACCCAGTACTTC.

The chain employs TRBV28 and TRBJ2-7, with 8 bases that match TRBD1. V was clipped by 6 bases and J by 2 bases; unmatched bases: 0. The germline gives CDR1 MDHEN, CDR2 SYDVKM. The CDR3 is 12 amino acids. CDR3 residues: CASRDRAYEQYF. The DNA of the CDR3 is TGTGCCAGCAGGGACAGGGCCTACGAGCAGTACTTC.

A single count supports this clone. The J gene is TRBJ1-4, the V gene TRBV5-4, with a tentative D call TRBD1 (6 bases). The V gene's germline CDR1 is SGHNT and CDR2 YYREEE (reference sequence). The CDR3 has 14 amino acids. Deletions cut 0 bases from V and 6 bases from J, with 9 bases between. The CDR3 is CASSLGGPDEKLFF. The CDR3 nucleotides are TGTGCCAGCAGCTTGGGGGGGCCGGATGAAAAACTGTTTTTT.

V is TRBV7-2 and J is TRBJ2-5, with 7 bases aligning to TRBD2. CDR1 and CDR2 (germline): SGHTA, FQGNSA. Trimming removed 5 bases from V and 7 bases from J; junction bases left unmatched: 13. The CDR3 loop spans 15 amino acids. The CDR3 coding sequence is TGTGCCAGCAGCCCACCAGTACTAGCGAGGGGGACCCAGTACTTC. It encodes CASSPPVLARGTQYF.

The gene calls are TRBV2 and TRBJ1-6; unclear D gene. V gave up 8 bases and J gave up 5 bases, with 22 bases separating them. Germline V CDR1 and CDR2: SNHLY, FYNNEI. The CDR3 spans 17 residues. The CDR3 region is CASRGEEGLYDNSPLHF. CDR3 DNA: TGTGCCAGCCGGGGTGAAGAGGGTTTGTATGATAATTCACCCCTCCACTTT.

The rearrangement uses TRBV5-4 and TRBJ1-1; a weak D match, TRBD1 (5 bases). V was pared by 4 bases and J by 7 bases, with 20 bases between. This CDR3 contains 15 residues. CDR1 SGHNT and CDR2 YYREEE come from the germline V gene (reference sequence). CDR3 in amino acids: CASSGAAGWLGEAFF. The CDR3 coding sequence is TGTGCCAGCAGCGGGGCGGCAGGGTGGTTGGGTGAAGCTTTCTTT. Full variable domain (remainder filled in from reference TRBV5-4 and TRBJ1-1): ETGVTQSPTHLIKTRGQQVTLRCSSQSGHNTVSWYQQALGQGPQFIFQYYREEENGRGNFPPRFSGLQFPNYSSELNVNALELDDSALYLCASSGAAGWLGEAFFGQGTRLTVV.

The rearrangement links TRBV4-2 to TRBJ2-1; 11 bases fit TRBD2. The CDR3 runs 17 residues. Germline V gene sequence: CDR1 LGHNA, CDR2 YNFKEQ. The J segment lost 6 bases and the V segment lost 3 bases, leaving 10 bases of the junction unmatched. CDR3 sequence: CASSHSSGGSLFNEQFF. The CDR3 DNA reads TGTGCCAGCAGCCATTCTAGCGGGGGGTCCCTATTCAATGAGCAGTTCTTC.

The chain joins TRBV5-1 to TRBJ2-5; D is possibly TRBD2 (7 bases). Trimming stripped 0 bases from V and 4 bases from J, with 13 bases between. The germline V gene has CDR1 SGHRS and CDR2 YFSETQ. CDR3 length: 15 residues. This CDR3 reads CASSLAVGGRETQYF. Written as DNA, the CDR3 is TGCGCCAGCAGCTTGGCCGTCGGGGGGCGAGAGACCCAGTACTTC.

The rearrangement uses TRBV9 and TRBJ2-7; unclear D gene. Germline V lookup: CDR1 SGDLS, CDR2 YYNGEE. The CDR3 sequence is 13 residues long. Trimming took 0 bases from V and 5 from J, leaving 9 bases between them. DNA for the CDR3: TGTGCCAGCAGCGTAGATGGCCGAAACGAGCAGTACTTC. Amino acid sequence: CASSVDGRNEQYF.

V usage is TRBV9 and J usage is TRBJ2-7; 9 positions match TRBD1. V lost 0 bases to trimming and J lost 1 base; unmatched junction nucleotides: 2. This CDR3 has 15 residues. The germline V gene has CDR1 SGDLS and CDR2 YYNGEE. This chain's CDR3 is CASSVGGTGSYEQYF. CDR3 DNA sequence: TGTGCCAGCAGCGTAGGAGGGACAGGGTCCTACGAGCAGTACTTC.

The J gene is TRBJ1-1, the V gene TRBV10-3, with 9 bases identical to TRBD1. The ends lost 6 bases at V and 0 bases at J; junction bases unmatched: 17. Germline-derived CDR1 and CDR2 are ENHRY and SYGVKD. The CDR3 covers 19 residues. DNA for the CDR3: TGTGCCATCAGCTCGGACAGGGGCTTGTCCCGACCCATGAACACTGAAGCTTTCTTT. It translates to CAISSDRGLSRPMNTEAFF.

This chain connects TRBV4-3 to TRBJ2-1; 12 positions agree with TRBD2. The V segment lost 0 bases and the J segment 4 bases; nucleotides outside the gene matches: 1. Germline loops: CDR1 LGHNA, CDR2 YSLEER. This CDR3 has 16 residues. CDR3 protein: CASSQDLAGGYNEQFF. CDR3 DNA: TGCGCCAGCAGCCAAGACCTAGCGGGGGGGTACAATGAGCAGTTCTTC.

The chain uses TRBV24-1 and TRBJ2-7, with 9 bases identical to TRBD2. CDR1 is KGHDR, CDR2 SFDVKD, per germline. The junction had 15 bases not matched to a gene; V was cut back by 8 bases and J by 5 bases. The CDR3 is made up of 16 amino acids. The CDR3 reads CATIDFVGGRAHEQYF. CDR3 sequence (DNA): TGTGCCACCATCGACTTCGTGGGCGGGAGGGCCCACGAGCAGTACTTC.

The chain uses TRBV10-1 and TRBJ2-3, with D unclear. Germline-derived CDR1 and CDR2 are WNHNN and SYGVQD (reference sequence). The CDR3 contains 14 residues. Between the trimmed V and J ends, which lost 5 bases and 0 bases, there was a span of 9 bases. The CDR3 nucleotides are TGCGCCAGCAGTAAAGACACCAGCACAGATACGCAGTATTTT. It yields the protein CASSKDTSTDTQYF.

The genes are TRBV19 and TRBJ2-1, with 11 bases matching TRBD2. The CDR3 is 17 residues long. With V trimmed by 5 bases and J by 6 bases, 12 bases remained unmatched. Germline V lookup: CDR1 LNHDA, CDR2 SQIVND (reference sequence). The CDR3, as DNA: TGTGCCAGTAGTCCGCCCACTAGCGGGAGTTGGGCCAATGAGCAGTTCTTC. Protein product: CASSPPTSGSWANEQFF.

The chain recombines TRBV19 with TRBJ2-1, with a tentative D call TRBD2 (6 bases). Germline V gene data show CDR1 as LNHDA and CDR2 as SQIVND (reference sequence). The CDR3 spans 14 residues. V gave up 6 bases and J gave up 8 bases, with 17 bases separating them. Written as DNA, the CDR3 is TGTGCCAGTAGGACTAGAGGGATAAGCGATGAGCAGTTCTTC. It encodes CASRTRGISDEQFF.

The V and J genes are TRBV5-1 and TRBJ2-2; D unresolved. Trimming left V 0 bases short and J 5 bases short, with 11 bases between. Germline loops: CDR1 SGHRS, CDR2 YFSETQ. The CDR3 is 15 amino acids. CDR3 DNA sequence: TGCGCCAGCAGCTTGGAAAATAGCCGGACCGGGGAGCTGTTTTTT. It encodes CASSLENSRTGELFF.

The V gene is TRBV10-3, the J gene TRBJ1-1; D gene uncertain. V was pared by 4 bases and J by 1 base, with 10 bases between. This CDR3 is built from 14 residues. Germline V gene sequence: CDR1 ENHRY, CDR2 SYGVKD. The CDR3 DNA is TGTGCCATCAGTGGGGCAAGTAAGAACACTGAAGCTTTCTTT. Translated: CAISGASKNTEAFF.

The V call is TRBV12-3 or TRBV12-4, the J call TRBJ2-7; a weak D match, TRBD1 (5 bases). V was cut by 9 bases and J by 2 bases, with 14 bases left in between. This CDR3 comprises 13 residues. The DNA for the CDR3 is TGTGCCAGTTCGCAGGGATCAGCCTACGAGCAGTACTTC. It is translated as CASSQGSAYEQYF.